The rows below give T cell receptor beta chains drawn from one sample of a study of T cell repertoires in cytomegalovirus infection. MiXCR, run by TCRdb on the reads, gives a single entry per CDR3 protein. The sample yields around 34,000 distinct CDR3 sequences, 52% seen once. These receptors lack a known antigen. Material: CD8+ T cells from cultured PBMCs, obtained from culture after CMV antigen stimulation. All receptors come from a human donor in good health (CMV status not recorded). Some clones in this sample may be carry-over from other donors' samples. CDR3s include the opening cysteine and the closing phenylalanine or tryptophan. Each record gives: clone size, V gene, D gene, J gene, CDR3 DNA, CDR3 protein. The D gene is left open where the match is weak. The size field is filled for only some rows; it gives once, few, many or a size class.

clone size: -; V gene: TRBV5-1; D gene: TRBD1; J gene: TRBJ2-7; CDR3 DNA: TGCGCCAGCACCGGGGGACAGGGCCTTGACGAGCAGTACTTC; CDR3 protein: CASTGGQGLDEQYF
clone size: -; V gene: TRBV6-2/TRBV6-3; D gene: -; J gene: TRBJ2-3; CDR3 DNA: TGTGCCAGCAGTGGGACTGTGGGGAGCACAGATACGCAGTATTTT; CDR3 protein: CASSGTVGSTDTQYF
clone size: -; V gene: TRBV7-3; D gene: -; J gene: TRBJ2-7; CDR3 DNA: TGTGCCAGCAGCCCACGGGACGGCTACGAGCAGTACTTC; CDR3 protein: CASSPRDGYEQYF
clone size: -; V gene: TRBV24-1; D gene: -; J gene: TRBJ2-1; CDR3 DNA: TGTGCCACTCGGTCTTCCGACAATGAGCAGTTCTTC; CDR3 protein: CATRSSDNEQFF
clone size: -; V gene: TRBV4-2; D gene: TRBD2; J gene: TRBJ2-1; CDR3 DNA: TGTGCCAGCAGCCCGAAAGCGGGAGGGCCAAACAATGAGCAGTTCTTC; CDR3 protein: CASSPKAGGPNNEQFF
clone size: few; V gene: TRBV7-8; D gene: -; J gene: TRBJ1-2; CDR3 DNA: TGTGCCAGCAGCCTACAAGGACGGCTAAACTATGGCTACACCTTC; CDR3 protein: CASSLQGRLNYGYTF
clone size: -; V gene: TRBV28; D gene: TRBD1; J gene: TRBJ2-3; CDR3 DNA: TGTGCCAGCAGTCCACTACAGGGGACCGGCGCGGATACGCAGTATTTT; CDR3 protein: CASSPLQGTGADTQYF
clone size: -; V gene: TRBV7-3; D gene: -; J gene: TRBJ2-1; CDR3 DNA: TGTGCCAGCAGCTTAGACAGGAGTAGCTCCTACAATGAGCAGTTCTTC; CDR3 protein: CASSLDRSSSYNEQFF
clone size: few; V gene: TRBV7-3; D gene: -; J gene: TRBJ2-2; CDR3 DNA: TGTGCCAGCAGTTTCGGGCCCAACACCGGGGAGCTGTTTTTT; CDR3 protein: CASSFGPNTGELFF
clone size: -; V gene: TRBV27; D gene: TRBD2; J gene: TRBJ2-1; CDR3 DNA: TGTGCCAGCAGTTCTAGCGGGGGGGCCGGCGAGCAGTTCTTC; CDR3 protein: CASSSSGGAGEQFF
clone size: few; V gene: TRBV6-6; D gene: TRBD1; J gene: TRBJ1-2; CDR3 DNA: TGTGCCAGCACCAGACAGGGGGAAGGCTACACCTTC; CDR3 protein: CASTRQGEGYTF
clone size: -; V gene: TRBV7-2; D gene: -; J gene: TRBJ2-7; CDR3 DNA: TGTGCCAGCAGCTCCTCCCGGCATTCCTCCTACGAGCAGTACTTC; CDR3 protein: CASSSSRHSSYEQYF
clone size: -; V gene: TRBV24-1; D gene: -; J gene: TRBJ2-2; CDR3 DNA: TGTGCCACCAGTGATCCTCTTAGCGGAGGGGACACCGGGGAGCTGTTTTTT; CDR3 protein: CATSDPLSGGDTGELFF
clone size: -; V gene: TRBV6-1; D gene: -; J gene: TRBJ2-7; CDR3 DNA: TGTGCCAGCAAAGTCAGCTCCTACGAGCAGTACTTC; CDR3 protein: CASKVSSYEQYF
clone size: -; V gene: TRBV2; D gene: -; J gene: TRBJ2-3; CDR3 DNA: TGTGCCAGCAGTGAAGGCAGGGTAAACACAGATACGCAGTATTTT; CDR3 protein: CASSEGRVNTDTQYF
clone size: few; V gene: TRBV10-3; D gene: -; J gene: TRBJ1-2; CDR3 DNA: TGTGCCATCAGTGAGTTAGGCGACAGGTACTATGGCTACACCTTC; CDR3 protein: CAISELGDRYYGYTF
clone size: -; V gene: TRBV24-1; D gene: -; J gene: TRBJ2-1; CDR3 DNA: TGTGCCACCAGTGACTCGGGGTTTTACAATGAGCAGTTCTTC; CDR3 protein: CATSDSGFYNEQFF
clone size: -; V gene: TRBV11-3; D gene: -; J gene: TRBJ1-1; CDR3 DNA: TGTGCCAGCAGCCATCAGGCGGGGACTGAAGCTTTCTTT; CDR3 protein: CASSHQAGTEAFF